Shown below are 13 T cell receptor beta chains from a single sample sequenced in a study of blood T cell repertoires in COVID-19. Here immunoSEQ multiplex PCR was the method, and the copy in TCRdb shows in-frame clones only, minus some. Of just under 40,000 clones in the sample, 75% to 85% were seen once. Material: peripheral blood. Every receptor here comes from a human donor in a cohort sampled during active COVID-19.

This clone showed up just once. This chain joins TRBV11-2 and TRBJ1-2; tentative D call: TRBD1 (6 bases). V was shortened by 2 bases and J by 4 bases, with 17 bases between the two germline ends. CDR1 and CDR2 (germline): SGHAT, FQNNGV. The CDR3 is 16 amino acids. As DNA, the CDR3 is TGTGCCAGCAGCTTACCCCTGGGGGCAGGGACCTATGGCTACACCTTC. Translating gives CASSLPLGAGTYGYTF.

The V call is TRBV9, the J call TRBJ2-4, with D possibly matching TRBD1 (6 bases). Germline CDR1 reads SGDLS; CDR2 reads YYNGEE. V dropped 0 bases and J dropped 4 bases, with 8 bases sitting between them. The CDR3 consists of 14 residues. The CDR3: CASSVDTGKNIQYF. CDR3 sequence (DNA): TGTGCCAGCAGCGTAGACACAGGGAAAAACATTCAGTACTTC.

The chain combines TRBV7-9 with TRBJ2-5; 7 bases map to TRBD1. The CDR3 has 14 residues. Trimming removed 0 bases from V and 4 bases from J; junction bases left unmatched: 2. CDR1 SEHNR and CDR2 FQNEAQ come from the germline V gene (reference sequence). This CDR3 reads CASSLAAGGETQYF. DNA for the CDR3: TGTGCCAGCAGCTTAGCGGCAGGGGGAGAGACCCAGTACTTC.

The chain is built from TRBV6-5 and TRBJ2-1; 9 nucleotides line up with TRBD2. The CDR3 has 15 residues. The trim removed 6 bases at V and 7 bases at J, leaving 10 bases unmatched. Germline V lookup: CDR1 MNHEY, CDR2 SVGAGI. CDR3 residues: CASRVLAGAGNEQFF. CDR3 nucleotide sequence: TGTGCCAGCAGGGTATTAGCGGGGGCGGGGAATGAGCAGTTCTTC.

The rearrangement links TRBV2 to TRBJ1-2; maybe TRBD1 (6 bases). Per the germline V gene, CDR1 is SNHLY and CDR2 is FYNNEI. Trimming took 2 bases from V and 4 from J, leaving 8 bases between them. This CDR3 comprises 13 residues. For the CDR3, the DNA is TGTGCCAGCAGTGAACAGGGGACCTATGGCTACACCTTC. Its protein is CASSEQGTYGYTF.

The chain couples TRBV12-3 or TRBV12-4 to TRBJ1-2; 7 nucleotides line up with TRBD1. The CDR3 covers 13 residues. The ends lost 6 bases at V and 4 bases at J; junction bases unmatched: 5. The CDR3: CASRQRQGYGYTF. The CDR3 DNA follows: TGTGCCAGCAGACAAAGACAGGGCTATGGCTACACCTTC.

Points on this clone: At one boundary the junction diverges from the germline segment, which might be a read error. This sequence joins TRBV7-2 and TRBJ2-1; TRBD2 matches at 10 bases. The CDR3 is 16 residues long. CDR1 and CDR2 from the germline V gene are SGHTA and FQGNSA. As DNA, the CDR3 is TGTGCCAGCAGCCTAGCGCGACTAGCGGGTGGAAATGAGCAGTTCTTC. Amino acids: CASSLARLAGGNEQFF.

V is TRBV27 and J is TRBJ2-7, with D maybe TRBD1 (5 bases). The CDR3 sequence is 15 residues long. CDR1 is MNHEY, CDR2 SMNVEV, per germline (reference sequence). V was trimmed by 0 bases and J by 1 base, leaving 10 bases between them. The CDR3 here is CASSLSSGWSYEQYF. DNA of the CDR3: TGTGCCAGCAGTTTATCGTCAGGGTGGTCCTACGAGCAGTACTTC.

This clone was picked up a small number of times. The J gene is TRBJ2-1, the V gene TRBV10-1; 9 positions agree with TRBD1. After removal of 3 bases from V and 3 bases from J, the junction contained 15 bases not matched to a gene. Germline lookup yields CDR1 WNHNN and CDR2 SYGVQD (reference sequence). The CDR3 is 19 amino acids. CDR3 DNA: TGCGCCAGCAGTGACCCCGGCCCGGGACAGGGAATGGTCTACAATGAGCAGTTCTTC. Translation: CASSDPGPGQGMVYNEQFF.

The chain employs TRBV27 and TRBJ1-4; D might be TRBD1 (5 bases). The CDR3 contains 14 residues. V lost 6 bases and J 0 bases, leaving 8 bases between the germline ends. Germline CDR1 MNHEY, CDR2 SMNVEV (reference sequence). CDR3 in amino acids: CASRTTATNEKLFF. The DNA for the CDR3 is TGTGCCAGCAGGACGACAGCAACTAATGAAAAACTGTTTTTT.

J is TRBJ2-2 and V is TRBV10-3; a weak D match, TRBD1 (5 bases). Germline-derived CDR1 and CDR2 are ENHRY and SYGVKD. This CDR3 region has 16 residues. V was trimmed by 2 bases and J by 5 bases, leaving 15 bases between them. The CDR3 nucleotides are TGTGCCATCAGTGAGCCCCTAGTTAGGGGAACCGGGGAGCTGTTTTTT. The encoded protein is CAISEPLVRGTGELFF.

CDR3 region: CASSVGTSYGYTF. Here the CDR3 DNA reads TGTGCCAGCAGCGTTGGGACATCCTATGGCTACACCTTC. The J gene is TRBJ1-2, the V gene TRBV9; tentatively, D is TRBD1 (6 bases). V was shortened by 2 bases and J by 4 bases, with 9 bases between the two germline ends. The germline CDR1 and CDR2 sequences are SGDLS and YYNGEE. The CDR3 has 13 amino acids.

The J gene is TRBJ2-6, the V gene TRBV5-5; D is tentatively TRBD1 or TRBD2 (6 bases each). The CDR3 has 16 amino acids. The germline V gene has CDR1 SGHKS and CDR2 YYEKEE (reference sequence). Trimming shortened V by 4 bases and J by 0 bases, and 11 bases separated the two germline ends. The CDR3 protein is CASSLEGVSGANVLTF. CDR3 coding DNA: TGTGCCAGCAGCCTGGAGGGGGTCTCTGGGGCCAACGTCCTGACTTTC.